These 22 T cell receptor beta chains were sequenced from one sample in a study of vaccination and CD4 T cells after COVID-19. Noted treatment: approximately nine-day PBMC culture with coronavirus spike peptide pools or control peptides (ViraFEST assay). At the Johns Hopkins FTIC core, DNA taken from cultured CD4+ T cells was sequenced by way of the Oncomine TCR Beta short-read assay. TCRdb analysed the PCR reads with MiXCR anew, one entry per CDR3 protein. This table holds 10,000 to 15,000 distinct CDR3 sequences, more than 40% found once. Antigens for these TCRs are unknown. Sequencing input: CD4+ T cells from blood, cultured in vitro. The receptors here all came from a human donor who had recovered from COVID-19.

DNA for the CDR3: TGTGCCAGCAGCCCCGAGCGGGGGTCCACTGAAGCTTTCTTT. The encoded protein is CASSPERGSTEAFF. The chain employs TRBV7-2 and TRBJ1-1, with D tentatively TRBD1 (5 bases). The V gene lost 5 bases and the J gene lost 4 bases, with 14 bases spanning the gap. The CDR3 contains 14 residues. Germline values: CDR1 SGHTA, CDR2 FQGNSA.

The chain recombines TRBV7-9 with TRBJ2-1, with 10 bases lining up with TRBD2. V gave up 2 bases and J gave up 6 bases; unmatched junction bases: 7. Germline V CDR1 and CDR2: SEHNR, FQNEAQ (reference sequence). The CDR3 has 16 residues. CDR3 nucleotide sequence: TGTGCCAGCAGCTTACCAGGCCTAGCGGGGGTCAATGAGCAGTTCTTC. Translation: CASSLPGLAGVNEQFF. The variable domain in full, completed from reference TRBV7-9 and TRBJ2-1, reads DTGVSQNPRHKITKRGQNVTFRCDPISEHNRLYWYRQTLGQGPEFLTYFQNEAQLEKSRLLSDRFSAERPKGSFSTLEIQRTEQGDSAMYLCASSLPGLAGVNEQFFGPGTRLTVL.

This clonotype was seen more than once but under ten times. This chain links TRBV6-2 or TRBV6-3 with TRBJ2-5; possible D gene TRBD2, 5 bases. Germline loops: CDR1 MNHEY, CDR2 SVGEGT. This CDR3 has 14 amino acids. V was clipped by 8 bases and J by 5 bases, with 18 bases between them. CDR3 loop: CASVGRTGGETQYF. As DNA, the CDR3 is TGTGCCAGCGTAGGTCGGACTGGTGGGGAGACCCAGTACTTC.

V gene TRBV20-1 combines with J gene TRBJ2-5, with 9 bases lining up with TRBD2. Per germline, CDR1 DFQATT and CDR2 SNEGSKA (reference sequence). After removal of 5 bases from V and 0 bases from J, the junction contained 7 bases not matched to a gene. The CDR3 sequence is 15 residues long. In DNA form, the CDR3 reads TGCAGTGCTGGCCGGGTAGCGGGGGACCAAGAGACCCAGTACTTC. Translated, it gives CSAGRVAGDQETQYF.

This clonotype was seen more than once but under ten times. This sequence joins TRBV2 and TRBJ1-2, with 8 bases lining up with TRBD1. Germline V gives CDR1 SNHLY, CDR2 FYNNEI. The CDR3 runs 15 residues. With V trimmed by 6 bases and J by 4 bases, 10 bases remained unmatched. CDR3: CASRPGQGPIYGYTF. DNA of the CDR3: TGTGCCAGCAGACCTGGACAGGGACCAATCTATGGCTACACCTTC.

The table lists this clonotype with a few counts. V and J are TRBV15 and TRBJ1-1, with a possible D match to TRBD1 (6 bases). Trimming left V 2 bases short and J 0 bases short, with 10 bases between. CDR1 is LNHNV, CDR2 YYDKDF, per germline (reference sequence). This CDR3 is 15 amino acids long. The CDR3 is CATSRPDRLNTEAFF. The CDR3 DNA is TGTGCCACCAGCAGACCGGACAGACTGAACACTGAAGCTTTCTTT.

This clonotype was seen only a few times. The rearrangement links TRBV6-1 to TRBJ2-2; D possibly corresponds to TRBD1 (5 bases). Trimming stripped 6 bases from V and 3 bases from J, with 14 bases between. Germline V gene data show CDR1 as MNHNS and CDR2 as SASEGT. CDR3 size: 15 residues. The CDR3 region is CASRSITRDTGELFF. The CDR3 DNA is TGTGCCAGCAGATCCATTACCAGGGACACCGGGGAGCTGTTTTTT.

The rearrangement joins TRBV7-3 to TRBJ2-3, with 10 bases fitting TRBD2. CDR1 and CDR2 from the germline V gene are SGHTA and FQGTGA. The CDR3 extends over 17 amino acids. V trimming: 5 bases; J trimming: 0 bases; junction bases outside the gene matches: 8. The CDR3 loop reads CASSPERGGSSTDTQYF. The CDR3 DNA sequence: TGTGCCAGCAGCCCCGAGCGGGGGGGGTCTAGCACAGATACGCAGTATTTT.

V is TRBV7-3 and J is TRBJ2-1, with 8 nucleotides matching TRBD2. Germline values: CDR1 SGHTA, CDR2 FQGTGA. V lost 5 bases, J lost 4 bases, and 7 bases stayed unmatched. The CDR3 consists of 15 residues. Here the CDR3 DNA reads TGTGCCAGCAGCAAAGAGCGGGGGCGATACAATGAGCAGTTCTTC. Protein product: CASSKERGRYNEQFF.

There are a few counts of this clonotype. The gene calls are TRBV5-1 and TRBJ2-5; 8 nucleotides match TRBD1. This CDR3 spans 16 amino acids. With V trimmed by 0 bases and J by 7 bases, 11 bases remained unmatched. Germline CDR1 reads SGHRS; CDR2 reads YFSETQ. This CDR3 reads CASSLGQQGVSGTQYF. The CDR3 DNA reads as TGCGCCAGCAGCTTGGGGCAACAGGGGGTGAGCGGGACCCAGTACTTC.

In DNA, the CDR3 is TGCAGTGCTAGTAGGCGGAACTCTGGAAACACCATATATTTT. Protein: CSASRRNSGNTIYF. The rearrangement links TRBV20-1 to TRBJ1-3; the D is unclear. The CDR3 spans 14 residues. CDR1 is DFQATT and CDR2 is SNEGSKA in the germline V gene (reference sequence). V dropped 3 bases and J dropped 0 bases, with 9 bases sitting between them.

In DNA form, the CDR3 reads TGTGCCAGCAGCGACTCAGCCCAAGAGACCCAGTACTTC. This encodes CASSDSAQETQYF. This sequence joins TRBV28 and TRBJ2-5; D unclear. The CDR3 totals 13 residues. Trimming cost V 6 bases and J 1 base, with 9 bases left between them. Germline CDR1 reads MDHEN; CDR2 reads SYDVKM. The whole variable domain, remainder taken from reference TRBV28 and TRBJ2-5, is DVKVTQSSRYLVKRTGEKVFLECVQDMDHENMFWYRQDPGLGLRLIYFSYDVKMKEKGDIPEGYSVSREKKERFSLILESASTNQTSMYLCASSDSAQETQYFGPGTRLLVL.

This chain uses TRBV5-4 with TRBJ2-7; TRBD2 matches 10 bases. Losses at the gene ends were 0 bases for V and 3 bases for J; bases not matched to a gene: 3. This CDR3 has 15 amino acids. Germline V gene sequence: CDR1 SGHNT, CDR2 YYREEE (reference sequence). In nucleotides, the CDR3 is TGTGCCAGCAGCTTGGATAGCGGGAGGATCTACGAGCAGTACTTC. This sequence encodes CASSLDSGRIYEQYF.

This clonotype was recorded a few times. The chain is built from TRBV7-9 and TRBJ1-2, with D perhaps matching TRBD1 (5 bases). Looked up from germline, CDR1 is SEHNR and CDR2 is FQNEAQ (reference sequence). The V end lost 11 bases, the J end lost 6 bases, and 13 bases lay between the germline ends. This CDR3 contains 11 residues. This CDR3 is CAHGAEDGYTF. The CDR3 nucleotides are TGTGCCCACGGGGCGGAGGATGGCTACACCTTC.

CDR3: CSASWARGQPQHF. In nucleotides, the CDR3 is TGCAGTGCTAGTTGGGCGCGAGGTCAGCCCCAGCATTTT. This sequence joins TRBV20-1 and TRBJ1-5, with D uncertain. V was clipped by 3 bases and J by 6 bases, with 12 bases between them. The CDR3 totals 13 residues. Germline loops: CDR1 DFQATT, CDR2 SNEGSKA (reference sequence).

V and J are TRBV11-2 and TRBJ1-6, with no clear D. The germline CDR1 and CDR2 sequences are SGHAT and FQNNGV. Trimming cost V 1 base and J 5 bases, with 6 bases left between them. The CDR3 runs 14 residues. The CDR3 protein is CASSLGPHNSPLHF. CDR3 nucleotides: TGTGCCAGCAGCTTAGGGCCTCATAATTCACCCCTCCACTTT.

In its sample, this clonotype was seen once. Written as DNA, the CDR3 is TGTGCCAGCTGTACGGGAAGCTACGAGCAGTACTTC. Translated: CASCTGSYEQYF. V and J are TRBV6-2 or TRBV6-3 and TRBJ2-7, with a weak D call TRBD2 (5 bases). Trimming cost V 8 bases and J 3 bases, with 11 bases left between them. Germline loops: CDR1 MNHEY, CDR2 SVGEGT. This CDR3 spans 12 amino acids.

In nucleotides, the CDR3 is TGTGCCAGCAGCTTGGGCAGGACTAATGAAAAACTGTTTTTT. It yields the protein CASSLGRTNEKLFF. V usage is TRBV5-6 and J usage is TRBJ1-4; D not certain. This CDR3 region has 14 residues. The V end lost 0 bases, the J end lost 2 bases, and 5 bases lay between the germline ends. Germline V CDR1 and CDR2: SGHDT, YYEEEE.

This chain joins TRBV28 and TRBJ2-7; 10 bases are a match to TRBD2. CDR1 and CDR2 (germline): MDHEN, SYDVKM. This CDR3 spans 15 amino acids. V lost 3 bases to trimming and J lost 4 bases; unmatched junction nucleotides: 6. The CDR3 DNA sequence: TGTGCCAGCAGTTTGACGGCTAGCGGGAGTTACGAGCAGTACTTC. Its protein product is CASSLTASGSYEQYF.

The chain couples TRBV27 to TRBJ2-5; D is unresolved. CDR1 and CDR2 from the germline V gene are MNHEY and SMNVEV (reference sequence). The CDR3 extends over 14 amino acids. The V and J ends lost 7 bases and 7 bases respectively, with 19 bases between them. Written as DNA, the CDR3 is TGTGCCAGCATCTTTAGAGGCCCAACCGGGACCCAGTACTTC. It is translated as CASIFRGPTGTQYF.

This clonotype was seen a handful of times. The rearrangement uses TRBV20-1 and TRBJ1-1, with no clear D. The CDR3 consists of 13 residues. The V end lost 3 bases, the J end lost 3 bases, and 11 bases lay between the germline ends. Germline assignment: CDR1 DFQATT and CDR2 SNEGSKA (reference sequence). The CDR3 protein is CSARVTWDTEAFF. DNA of the CDR3: TGCAGTGCTAGGGTCACGTGGGACACTGAAGCTTTCTTT.

This clonotype has just a few counts. This sequence joins TRBV29-1 and TRBJ1-6; TRBD1 matches 10 bases. CDR1 and CDR2 from the germline V gene are SQVTM and ANQGSEA. The CDR3 runs to 16 residues. The J segment lost 7 bases and the V segment lost 8 bases, leaving 14 bases of the junction unmatched. The CDR3: CSSPRPGQGVNSPLHF. The CDR3 nucleotides are TGCAGCTCTCCGAGGCCCGGACAGGGGGTAAATTCACCCCTCCACTTT. Using reference TRBV29-1 and TRBJ1-6 for the parts outside the CDR3, the full variable domain is SAVISQKPSRDICQRGTSLTIQCQVDSQVTMMFWYRQQPGQSLTLIATANQGSEATYESGFVIDKFPISRPNLTFSTLTVSNMSPEDSSIYLCSSPRPGQGVNSPLHFGNGTRLTVT.